The rows below give T cell receptor beta chains drawn from one sample of a study of human T cells and chemical hapten exposure. In TCRdb, the RACE reads were re-called with MiXCR into one record per CDR3 protein. The data show some 60,000 distinct CDR3 sequences, roughly 12% seen once. This specimen consisted of whole blood, obtained in connection with sensitization to the hapten diphenylcyclopropenone (DPC). The source is a man aged 30 to 39 with alopecia areata. Some clones in this sample may be carry-over from other donors' samples. CDR3s include the opening cysteine and the closing phenylalanine or tryptophan. Each record gives: CDR3 DNA, CDR3 protein, J gene, V gene, clone size, D gene, CDR3 length. A D gene is named only where the DNA matches it firmly. Some rows mark clone size as missing; the rest say once, few, many or name a class of expanded clone.

TGTGCCAGCAGCCTTACAGGGACCCGCATTTGGAACACTGAAGCTTTCTTT | CASSLTGTRIWNTEAFF | TRBJ1-1 | TRBV7-9 | many | . | 17
TGCGCCAGCAGCCAAGATCGGGGATACACTGAAGCTTTCTTT | CASSQDRGYTEAFF | TRBJ1-1 | TRBV4-3 | . | . | 14
TGTGCCAGCAGCGTAGTCGGGACCGCTGAATTCTATGGCTACACCTTC | CASSVVGTAEFYGYTF | TRBJ1-2 | TRBV9 | few | . | 16
TGTGCCAGCAGCTTACCAGGGGCCTACAATGAGCAGTTCTTC | CASSLPGAYNEQFF | TRBJ2-1 | TRBV7-3 | many | . | 14
TGCGCCAGCAGCGATGTCTCTGGGGCCAACGTCCTGACTTTC | CASSDVSGANVLTF | TRBJ2-6 | TRBV5-1 | . | . | 14
TGCGCCAGCAGCCAAGATCCTCCGGGGCAGGGAGGAGATACGCAGTATTTT | CASSQDPPGQGGDTQYF | TRBJ2-3 | TRBV4-1 | few | . | 17
TGTGCCAGTAGTGTTGGATTGAGCACAGATACGCAGTATTTT | CASSVGLSTDTQYF | TRBJ2-3 | TRBV19 | many | . | 14
TGTGCCAGCAGTTTATCGCTTATTGCCATTGGTTCGGGCCTTAGCTCCTACAATGAGCAGTTCTTC | CASSLSLIAIGSGLSSYNEQFF | TRBJ2-1 | TRBV12-3/TRBV12-4 | many | . | 22
TGCGCCAGCAGCTTGGAGGGACAGTTCTATGGCTACACCTTC | CASSLEGQFYGYTF | TRBJ1-2 | TRBV5-1 | . | TRBD1 | 14
TGTGCCAGCAGCGTAGGAAGGTCAACTAATGAAAAACTGTTTTTT | CASSVGRSTNEKLFF | TRBJ1-4 | TRBV9 | few | . | 15
TGTGCCAGCAGTTCAGGGGGATCAGATACGCAGTATTTT | CASSSGGSDTQYF | TRBJ2-3 | TRBV6-4 | many | TRBD1 | 13
TGTGCCAGCAGTTTATTGGGGGGGCCAGTCTATGGCTACACCTTC | CASSLLGGPVYGYTF | TRBJ1-2 | TRBV27 | many | . | 15
TGTGCCAGCAGTTTAACAGGGGCTTTTAGTTCACCCCTCCACTTT | CASSLTGAFSSPLHF | TRBJ1-6 | TRBV27 | few | TRBD1 | 15
TGTGCCAGCGGGGAACAGGGTGTTCACGAGCAGTACTTC | CASGEQGVHEQYF | TRBJ2-7 | TRBV7-3 | many | . | 13
TGTGCCAGCAGCTCGGGACAGAACACCGGGGAGCTGTTTTTT | CASSSGQNTGELFF | TRBJ2-2 | TRBV7-9 | once | . | 14
TGTGCCAGCAGCTTAAGTAGAGATAGCAATCAGCCCCAGCATTTT | CASSLSRDSNQPQHF | TRBJ1-5 | TRBV7-2 | . | . | 15
TGTGCCATCGGGGACAGGGGAAACGAGCAGTACTTC | CAIGDRGNEQYF | TRBJ2-7 | TRBV28 | few | TRBD1 | 12
TGTGCCACCAGTGATTCCGGGACAGCCCTTGCCTACACCTTC | CATSDSGTALAYTF | TRBJ1-2 | TRBV24-1 | many | TRBD1 | 14
TGTGCCAGCAGCCGCGTGGGGGGCGAGATGGACACTGAAGCTTTCTTT | CASSRVGGEMDTEAFF | TRBJ1-1 | TRBV7-9 | once | . | 16
TGTGCCAGCAGCCCTCAGAGGTACGAGCAGTACTTC | CASSPQRYEQYF | TRBJ2-7 | TRBV11-2 | many | . | 12
TGTGCCAGCAGCGCTAGGCAGGGGACAAGCACTGAAGCTTTCTTT | CASSARQGTSTEAFF | TRBJ1-1 | TRBV9 | once | . | 15
TGCAGCGTGGGGCAGGGGGCGCCGGGCTACACCTTC | CSVGQGAPGYTF | TRBJ1-2 | TRBV29-1 | many | TRBD1 | 12
TGTGCCAGTTTGGACAGGAACACTGAAGCTTTCTTT | CASLDRNTEAFF | TRBJ1-1 | TRBV7-6 | many | . | 12
TGTGCCAGCAGTGAAGCAGGGACTAGCGGTTACCAAGAGACCCAGTACTTC | CASSEAGTSGYQETQYF | TRBJ2-5 | TRBV2 | . | TRBD2 | 17
TGCAGCGTTTCAGGATACTACTCTGGAAACACCATATATTTT | CSVSGYYSGNTIYF | TRBJ1-3 | TRBV29-1 | many | . | 14
TGTGCCAGCACACCCTCTCTATACGAGCAGTACTTC | CASTPSLYEQYF | TRBJ2-7 | TRBV28 | few | . | 12
TGCAGTGCTAGAGGCTCTAGCGGGGGGACCTACAATGAGCAGTTCTTC | CSARGSSGGTYNEQFF | TRBJ2-1 | TRBV20-1 | many | TRBD2 | 16
TGTGCCAGCAGCGGGGGACAGGGGAACTACGAGCAGTACTTC | CASSGGQGNYEQYF | TRBJ2-7 | TRBV9 | . | TRBD1 | 14
TGTGCCAGCAGCCTGGGACAGGGGAACACTGAAGCTTTCTTT | CASSLGQGNTEAFF | TRBJ1-1 | TRBV6-5 | many | TRBD1 | 14
TGTGCCAGCAGCTTAAGAACGGAGGGAAACACCGGGGAGCTGTTTTTT | CASSLRTEGNTGELFF | TRBJ2-2 | TRBV7-8 | many | . | 16
TGCAGCGTTGCAGCTAGCGGAAGGGGAGAGCAGTTCTTC | CSVAASGRGEQFF | TRBJ2-1 | TRBV29-1 | . | TRBD2 | 13
TGCGCCAGCAGTGATTTCTTCCGCAGGCCCGCCTACGAGCAGTACTTC | CASSDFFRRPAYEQYF | TRBJ2-7 | TRBV10-2 | many | . | 16
TGTGCCAGCAGCAATCGACAGAGCAATAATTCACCCCTCCACTTT | CASSNRQSNNSPLHF | TRBJ1-6 | TRBV7-8 | . | . | 15
TGTGCCAGCAGTCATGGACCGGTCTACGAGCAGTACTTC | CASSHGPVYEQYF | TRBJ2-7 | TRBV11-3 | . | . | 13
TGTGCCAGCAGTCCAGGGATTCGTACAGATACGCAGTATTTT | CASSPGIRTDTQYF | TRBJ2-3 | TRBV12-3/TRBV12-4 | . | . | 14
TGTGCCAGCAGCTTAGAGGGACAGGGAAGGAACATTCAGTACTTC | CASSLEGQGRNIQYF | TRBJ2-4 | TRBV7-6 | . | TRBD1 | 15
TGTGCCAGCAGCGACATAGGGACAGGTCCCACCGGGGAGCTGTTTTTT | CASSDIGTGPTGELFF | TRBJ2-2 | TRBV6-2/TRBV6-3 | many | TRBD1 | 16
TGCAGCGTTGATGTGAGGGGCAATCAGCCCCAGCATTTT | CSVDVRGNQPQHF | TRBJ1-5 | TRBV29-1 | many | . | 13